This passage covers 24 T cell receptor beta chains from one sample sequenced in a study of response to subunit inactivated influenza vaccine. TCRdb passed the RT-PCR reads through MiXCR, listing each CDR3 protein once. The table shows hundreds of thousands of distinct CDR3 sequences, with approximately 15% occurring only once. The specimen comprised PBMCs from blood, sampled less than 15 days before vaccination. The source is a man between 45 and 60 years old who received an inactivated influenza vaccine.

A few counts support this clonotype. The gene calls are TRBV4-2 and TRBJ2-7; TRBD1 might be the D (6 bases). CDR3 length: 14 residues. Germline V gives CDR1 LGHNA, CDR2 YNFKEQ. V lost 1 base and J lost 5, with 12 bases in between. The CDR3 region is CASSQVGAGDEQYF. CDR3 nucleotide sequence: TGTGCCAGCAGCCAAGTTGGCGCAGGGGACGAGCAGTACTTC.

The table lists this clonotype with a few counts. This chain uses TRBV20-1 with TRBJ2-1, with 9 bases aligning to TRBD2. Germline loops: CDR1 DFQATT, CDR2 SNEGSKA (reference sequence). The length of the CDR3 is 13 residues. Here the CDR3 DNA reads TGCGGTATTCCGGGACTAGCCCTAAATGAGCAGTTCTTC. This encodes CGIPGLALNEQFF.

The J gene is TRBJ2-6, the V gene TRBV20-1, with a weak D call TRBD1 (5 bases). The CDR3 contains 14 residues. V shed 5 bases and J shed 2 bases, with 10 bases lying between them. CDR1 is DFQATT, CDR2 SNEGSKA, per germline (reference sequence). The CDR3 nucleotides are TGCAGTGCTCGCAGGGATGCTGGGGCCAACGTCCTGACTTTC. Protein sequence: CSARRDAGANVLTF.

This clonotype was picked up a small number of times. V and J are TRBV20-1 and TRBJ1-5, with 7 nucleotides matching TRBD1. CDR3 length: 14 residues. Germline lookup yields CDR1 DFQATT and CDR2 SNEGSKA (reference sequence). With V trimmed by 5 bases and J by 6 bases, 10 bases remained unmatched. This chain's CDR3 is CSARQGVRGQPQHF. As DNA, the CDR3 is TGCAGTGCTCGTCAGGGGGTGCGCGGTCAGCCCCAGCATTTT.

This chain uses TRBV4-3 with TRBJ2-1; no clear D gene. Between the trimmed V and J ends, which lost 3 bases and 5 bases, there was a span of 2 bases. The CDR3 contains 11 residues. The germline gives CDR1 LGHNA, CDR2 YSLEER. CDR3 DNA sequence: TGCGCCAGCAGCCATAACAATGAGCAGTTCTTC. It yields the protein CASSHNNEQFF.

This clonotype was observed a handful of times. V and J are TRBV12-3 or TRBV12-4 and TRBJ2-1, with 13 bases that match TRBD2. The CDR3 has 15 residues. V lost 6 bases to trimming and J lost 8 bases; unmatched junction nucleotides: 7. The CDR3 reads CASRITSGRADEQFF. CDR3 sequence (DNA): TGTGCCAGCAGAATAACTAGCGGGAGGGCGGATGAGCAGTTCTTC.

V usage is TRBV29-1 and J usage is TRBJ2-3; D not certain. The germline V gene encodes CDR1 SQVTM and CDR2 ANQGSEA. This CDR3 contains 13 residues. V lost 7 bases and J lost 0, with 11 bases in between. Here the CDR3 DNA reads TGCAGCGCTATTATCCATAGCACAGATACGCAGTATTTT. It specifies CSAIIHSTDTQYF.

This sequence joins TRBV5-4 and TRBJ1-2; TRBD1 is a possible D gene (5 bases). CDR1 is SGHNT and CDR2 is YYREEE in the germline V gene (reference sequence). This CDR3 comprises 14 residues. With 0 bases removed from V and 2 bases from J, the gap between germline ends came to 8 bases. Here the CDR3 DNA reads TGTGCCAGCAGCTTGGTTCAGGGAAACTATGGCTACACCTTC. Translated: CASSLVQGNYGYTF.

This clonotype was found a few times. The rearrangement joins TRBV20-1 to TRBJ2-7; 13 bases fit TRBD2. Per the germline V gene, CDR1 is DFQATT and CDR2 is SNEGSKA (reference sequence). The CDR3 consists of 16 residues. V lost 6 bases and J lost 0; bases outside the gene matches: 8. As DNA, the CDR3 is TGCAGTGCCACCGGACTAGCGGGGGAGCCCTCCTACGAGCAGTACTTC. It translates to CSATGLAGEPSYEQYF.

V gene TRBV2 combines with J gene TRBJ2-7, with D tentatively TRBD2 (6 bases). Germline V gene lookup returns CDR1 SNHLY and CDR2 FYNNEI. V was clipped by 4 bases and J by 4 bases, with 11 bases between them. The CDR3 is made up of 13 amino acids. CDR3 in amino acids: CASSVGGQYEQYF. The CDR3 DNA follows: TGTGCCAGCAGTGTTGGAGGGCAGTACGAGCAGTACTTC.

This clonotype was counted a few times. This chain links TRBV7-2 with TRBJ1-5; TRBD1 is a possible D gene (5 bases). CDR1 is SGHTA and CDR2 is FQGNSA in the germline V gene. The CDR3 loop spans 15 amino acids. The germline V and J ends were trimmed by 5 bases and 5 bases, with 16 bases remaining between them. Here the CDR3 reads CASSVSGGKDQPQHF. The CDR3 nucleotides are TGTGCCAGCAGCGTTTCGGGGGGGAAGGATCAGCCCCAGCATTTT. Variable domain in full (rest from reference TRBV7-2 and TRBJ1-5): GAGVSQSPSNKVTEKGKDVELRCDPISGHTALYWYRQSLGQGLEFLIYFQGNSAPDKSGLPSDRFSAERTGGSVSTLTIQRTQQEDSAVYLCASSVSGGKDQPQHFGDGTRLSIL.

J is TRBJ2-1 and V is TRBV5-1; 9 bases align to TRBD1. The CDR3 extends over 16 amino acids. Germline CDR1 is SGHRS and CDR2 is YFSETQ. V lost 4 bases and J lost 5; bases outside the gene matches: 10. The CDR3 region has the DNA TGCGCCAGCAGCACGGGACAGGGAAGGATGGACAATGAGCAGTTCTTC. Encoded protein: CASSTGQGRMDNEQFF.

This chain links TRBV12-3 or TRBV12-4 with TRBJ2-2; D remains ambiguous. The CDR3 consists of 14 residues. Trimming pared 6 bases from V and 6 bases from J, leaving 14 bases between. The chain's CDR3 is CASSPDVAAGELFF. As DNA, the CDR3 is TGTGCCAGCAGCCCCGATGTGGCGGCCGGGGAGCTGTTTTTT.

The table lists this clonotype with many counts. V gene TRBV6-2 or TRBV6-3 combines with J gene TRBJ2-7; D unclear. Trimming removed 7 bases at V and 9 bases at J, with 28 bases between. The CDR3 has 16 residues. CDR1 is MNHEY and CDR2 is SVGEGT in the germline V gene. The CDR3 DNA is TGTGCCAGCACAACACCGGACGGATACCTACGAAGAAGGCAGTACTTC. Protein sequence: CASTTPDGYLRRRQYF.

The chain joins TRBV6-2 or TRBV6-3 to TRBJ2-7; 7 bases agree with TRBD1. CDR1 MNHEY and CDR2 SVGEGT come from the germline V gene. The CDR3 runs 13 residues. V was clipped by 6 bases and J by 4 bases; unmatched bases: 6. The CDR3 here is CASRLGTVYEQYF. DNA of the CDR3: TGTGCCAGCAGACTGGGGACAGTTTACGAGCAGTACTTC.

This clonotype was observed a few times. The J gene is TRBJ2-4, the V gene TRBV1; the listed D gene, TRBD1, was not tested against the DNA. TRBV1 is designated a pseudogene. This CDR3 is built from 14 residues. This chain's CDR3 is CTSSAPGSGNIQYF. In DNA form, the CDR3 reads TGCACCAGCAGCGCTCCCGGGTCGGGGAACATTCAGTACTTC.

This clonotype has at least ten counts. This rearrangement joins TRBV29-1 to TRBJ2-3; unclear D gene. Germline values: CDR1 SQVTM, CDR2 ANQGSEA. CDR3 length: 14 amino acids. V lost 1 base, J lost 0 bases, and 8 bases lay in between. The CDR3 DNA reads as TGCAGCGTTGAAGGCCCGGGCAGCACAGATACGCAGTATTTT. Amino acids: CSVEGPGSTDTQYF.

The V and J genes are TRBV5-1 and TRBJ2-5; possible D gene TRBD1, 5 bases. The CDR3 has 14 amino acids. Per the germline V gene, CDR1 is SGHRS and CDR2 is YFSETQ. V was pared by 4 bases and J by 5 bases, with 15 bases between. The DNA for the CDR3 is TGCGCCAGCAGCCTCTCCAGGGTCCTCGAGACCCAGTACTTC. This gives the protein CASSLSRVLETQYF.

This chain joins TRBV3-1 and TRBJ1-5; TRBD1 agrees at 8 bases. This CDR3 region has 16 residues. V shed 3 bases, J shed 2 bases, and the junction held 6 bases outside the gene matches. Germline CDR1 is LGHDT and CDR2 is YNNKEL (reference sequence). CDR3 nucleotides: TGTGCCAGCAGCCACGGGCCGGACAGGGGCAATCAGCCCCAGCATTTT. Residues: CASSHGPDRGNQPQHF.

This clonotype was counted ten times or more. The chain is built from TRBV5-1 and TRBJ2-7, with D maybe TRBD1 (6 bases). V was cut by 6 bases and J by 4 bases, with 17 bases left in between. CDR3 length: 14 residues. Germline CDR1 SGHRS, CDR2 YFSETQ. The CDR3 reads CASKTTSGDYEQYF. CDR3 DNA sequence: TGCGCCAGCAAAACCACATCAGGGGATTACGAGCAGTACTTC.

This clonotype was seen a handful of times. The V and J genes are TRBV30 and TRBJ2-3; 11 positions agree with TRBD2. The length of the CDR3 is 16 residues. CDR1 is GTSNPN, CDR2 SVGIG, per germline (reference sequence). V gave up 2 bases and J gave up 2 bases; unmatched junction bases: 6. The CDR3 is CAWSPWGLADTDTQYF. The CDR3 region has the DNA TGTGCCTGGAGTCCCTGGGGACTAGCGGACACAGATACGCAGTATTTT.

V and J are TRBV20-1 and TRBJ2-7; D is undetermined. Trimming shortened V by 5 bases and J by 0 bases, and 8 bases separated the two germline ends. The CDR3 spans 12 residues. Germline V gene data show CDR1 as DFQATT and CDR2 as SNEGSKA (reference sequence). The CDR3 region is CSAGFYSYEQYF. The CDR3 DNA reads TGCAGTGCTGGCTTTTACTCCTACGAGCAGTACTTC.

The genes are TRBV27 and TRBJ2-3, with 13 bases fitting TRBD2. The CDR3 covers 16 residues. Germline CDR1 and CDR2: MNHEY and SMNVEV (reference sequence). V lost 6 bases, J lost 4 bases, and 7 bases stayed unmatched. CDR3 bases: TGTGCCAGCAGACCCCGGACTAGCGGGAGTGCAGATACGCAGTATTTT. It is translated as CASRPRTSGSADTQYF.

This clonotype has just a few counts. V gene TRBV15 combines with J gene TRBJ2-7; D not certain. V shed 0 bases and J shed 0 bases, with 6 bases lying between them. This CDR3 has 14 amino acids. Germline V gives CDR1 LNHNV, CDR2 YYDKDF (reference sequence). The CDR3 nucleotides read TGTGCCACCAGCAGAGATCGGGTCTCCTACGAGCAGTACTTC. Residues: CATSRDRVSYEQYF.